This is a list of T cell receptor beta chains from one sample in a study of T cells in Graves' hyperthyroidism and ophthalmopathy. TCRdb analysed the multiplex PCR reads with MiXCR anew, one entry per CDR3 protein. The profile covers 300,000 to 500,000 distinct CDR3 sequences, with around 15% appearing a single time and 25% to 30% taken by the ten largest. The sample comprised blood. These receptors all stem from a man aged 45-65 years with Graves' ophthalmopathy. CDR3s include the opening cysteine and the closing phenylalanine or tryptophan. Fields, in order: D gene, V gene, clone size, J gene, CDR3 protein, CDR3 DNA. A D gene is named only where the DNA matches it firmly. Rows give clone size only sometimes, using once, few, many, or a class for an expanded clone.

TRBD1	TRBV7-9	many	TRBJ2-2	CASSNDRVGELFF	TGTGCCAGCAGCAACGACAGGGTCGGGGAGCTGTTTTTT
TRBD2	TRBV7-9	.	TRBJ2-1	CASSFSGREFNEQFF	TGTGCCAGCAGCTTCTCAGGGAGGGAGTTCAATGAGCAGTTCTTC
.	TRBV28	many	TRBJ2-5	CASSPAARLVNQETQYF	TGTGCCAGCAGTCCCGCCGCGAGACTAGTTAACCAAGAGACCCAGTACTTC
.	TRBV5-6	many	TRBJ2-1	CASSFDPLIIDEQFF	TGTGCCAGCAGCTTTGATCCCCTTATAATTGATGAGCAGTTCTTC
TRBD2	TRBV6-1	many	TRBJ2-3	CASSPRTSRTDTQYF	TGTGCCAGCAGCCCGCGGACTAGTAGAACAGATACGCAGTATTTT
.	TRBV12-5	many	TRBJ2-1	CAGPAYCSYNEQFF	TGTGCCGGACCGGCGTATTGCTCCTACAATGAGCAGTTCTTC
TRBD2	TRBV11-3	many	TRBJ2-1	CASSFGGASGIYEQFF	TGTGCCAGCAGCTTTGGCGGGGCTAGCGGGATCTATGAGCAGTTCTTC
TRBD2	TRBV11-2	few	TRBJ2-7	CASSTLAGGNEQYF	TGTGCCAGCAGCACACTAGCGGGAGGGAACGAGCAGTACTTC
.	TRBV5-4	.	TRBJ1-1	CASSLMGAEAFF	TGTGCCAGCAGCTTGATGGGAGCTGAAGCTTTCTTT
.	TRBV12-3/TRBV12-4	many	TRBJ2-3	CASNLLAIRDTQYF	TGTGCCAGCAATTTACTAGCTATTCGAGATACGCAGTATTTT
.	TRBV9	few	TRBJ1-4	CASSVAGGHGEKLFF	TGTGCCAGCAGCGTAGCTGGGGGGCATGGTGAAAAACTGTTTTTT
.	TRBV5-5	few	TRBJ1-2	CASGLSENYGYTF	TGTGCCAGCGGCTTGTCAGAGAACTATGGCTACACCTTC
TRBD1	TRBV27	few	TRBJ1-5	CASSSNRDRGYQPQHF	TGTGCCAGCAGTTCCAACCGGGACAGGGGTTATCAGCCCCAGCATTTT
TRBD1	TRBV13	.	TRBJ2-7	CASSDGTAPYEQYF	TGTGCCAGCAGCGACGGGACAGCTCCCTACGAGCAGTACTTC
.	TRBV4-1	.	TRBJ2-3	CASSQDWGNTDTQYF	TGCGCCAGCAGCCAAGATTGGGGGAACACAGATACGCAGTATTTT
TRBD1	TRBV30	many	TRBJ1-1	CAWSSTGTGFTEAFF	TGTGCCTGGAGTTCGACCGGGACAGGGTTCACTGAAGCTTTCTTT
TRBD2	TRBV28	.	TRBJ2-7	CASNEASGSYEQYF	TGTGCCAGCAACGAGGCTAGCGGGAGCTACGAGCAGTACTTC
.	TRBV7-2	many	TRBJ1-2	CASSLYAERGYGYTF	TGTGCCAGCAGCCTCTATGCGGAGCGGGGGTATGGCTACACCTTC
TRBD1	TRBV10-3	.	TRBJ1-1	CAIGRGQESLAFF	TGTGCCATCGGACGGGGACAGGAGTCTTTGGCTTTCTTT
TRBD2	TRBV7-8	many	TRBJ2-1	CASSLMGGGAGAFQNNEQFF	TGTGCCAGCAGCTTAATGGGTGGCGGGGCGGGAGCATTCCAAAACAATGAGCAGTTCTTC
.	TRBV20-1	many	TRBJ1-1	CSARSLMNTEAFF	TGCAGTGCTAGAAGCCTGATGAACACTGAAGCTTTCTTT
.	TRBV14	few	TRBJ2-2	CASSQDEWNTGELFF	TGTGCCAGCAGCCAAGATGAATGGAACACCGGGGAGCTGTTTTTT
TRBD1	TRBV2	.	TRBJ1-2	CASSEGTGRGYTF	TGTGCCAGCAGTGAGGGGACAGGGAGGGGCTACACCTTC
TRBD2	TRBV6-1	few	TRBJ2-7	CASSPRGLAGPLGKYF	TGTGCCAGCAGCCCCCGAGGACTAGCGGGGCCCCTTGGGAAGTACTTC
.	TRBV28	many	TRBJ1-5	CASRQNQPQHF	TGTGCCAGCAGACAAAATCAGCCCCAGCATTTT